The 30 T cell receptor beta chains reported below all come from one sample, sequenced in a study of cytomegalovirus exposure and HLA in healthy donors. 60 Vbeta and 13 Jbeta primers were used in PCR. Sequenced by immunoSEQ multiplex PCR; TCRdb stores in-frame clones only, minus some. The sample gives around 67,000 clones, around 82% of which show up once; 7.8% is in the top ten. Sequenced input: PBMCs. Receptors originate from a man between 18 and 29 years old in good health and CMV-seropositive.

The chain is built from TRBV6-5 and TRBJ1-2, with D perhaps TRBD1 (6 bases). Germline lookup yields CDR1 MNHEY and CDR2 SVGAGI. V lost 2 bases and J lost 4, with 14 bases in between. CDR3 length: 15 residues. The CDR3 protein is CASSYGRGALYGYTF. CDR3 DNA sequence: TGTGCCAGCAGTTACGGGCGGGGGGCACTCTATGGCTACACCTTC.

The chain couples TRBV4-1 to TRBJ2-3, with D maybe TRBD2 (6 bases). The V and J ends lost 5 bases and 1 base respectively, with 10 bases between them. CDR1 and CDR2 (germline): MGHRA, YSYEKL. The CDR3 is 14 amino acids. The CDR3 bases are TGCGCCAGCAGCTCTAGGGAGGGCACAGATACGCAGTATTTT. Residues: CASSSREGTDTQYF.

The V and J genes are TRBV2 and TRBJ2-2; 11 bases line up with TRBD1. Germline assignment: CDR1 SNHLY and CDR2 FYNNEI. CDR3 length equals 15 residues. Trimming at V came to 4 bases and at J to 4 bases, leaving 2 bases not matched to a gene. CDR3 coding DNA: TGTGCCAGCAGTGGGACAGGGGGCATCACCGGGGAGCTGTTTTTT. This translates into CASSGTGGITGELFF.

The chain employs TRBV29-1 and TRBJ2-3; D is undetermined. V was trimmed by 7 bases and J by 2 bases, leaving 13 bases between them. The CDR3 has 13 residues. CDR1 is SQVTM and CDR2 is ANQGSEA in the germline V gene. The CDR3 DNA reads TGCAGCGCCCGAGCCCCACTCACAGATACGCAGTATTTT. This translates into CSARAPLTDTQYF.

This clone was counted a few times. The chain links TRBV28 to TRBJ1-6; 10 bases agree with TRBD1. The CDR3 runs to 15 residues. Germline CDR1 and CDR2: MDHEN and SYDVKM. The J segment lost 5 bases and the V segment lost 5 bases, leaving 3 bases of the junction unmatched. The DNA of the CDR3 is TGTGCCAGCAGTGGGGGGACAGGGGATAATTCACCCCTCCACTTT. This translates into CASSGGTGDNSPLHF. The full variable domain, rest sourced from reference TRBV28 and TRBJ1-6, is DVKVTQSSRYLVKRTGEKVFLECVQDMDHENMFWYRQDPGLGLRLIYFSYDVKMKEKGDIPEGYSVSREKKERFSLILESASTNQTSMYLCASSGGTGDNSPLHFGNGTRLTVT.

The V call is TRBV6-1, the J call TRBJ1-5; D perhaps matches TRBD1 (6 bases). The CDR3 runs 14 residues. V shed 5 bases and J shed 9 bases, with 17 bases lying between them. Germline CDR1 MNHNS, CDR2 SASEGT. The CDR3 is CASSPDSKYRPQHF. CDR3 DNA sequence: TGTGCCAGCAGTCCGGACAGTAAGTATCGGCCCCAGCATTTT.

The chain links TRBV6-5 to TRBJ1-1; 10 nucleotides match TRBD1. J was trimmed by 3 bases and V by 7 bases; bases with no gene match: 8. The CDR3 runs to 15 residues. Germline V gene sequence: CDR1 MNHEY, CDR2 SVGAGI. The CDR3 here is CASIEWTGGYTEAFF. CDR3 in DNA: TGTGCCAGCATTGAGTGGACAGGGGGTTACACTGAAGCTTTCTTT.

The chain carries TRBV29-1 and TRBJ1-4, with D possibly matching TRBD1 (5 bases). CDR1 and CDR2 from the germline V gene are SQVTM and ANQGSEA. The CDR3 loop spans 14 amino acids. Trimming took 7 bases from V and 0 from J, leaving 12 bases between them. This chain's CDR3 is CSGAGPATNEKLFF. CDR3 DNA: TGCAGCGGGGCGGGACCCGCAACTAATGAAAAACTGTTTTTT.

The V and J genes are TRBV7-6 and TRBJ2-7; perhaps TRBD1 as D (5 bases). With 1 base removed from V and 0 bases from J, the gap between germline ends came to 10 bases. Per the germline V gene, CDR1 is SGHVS and CDR2 is FNYEAQ. The CDR3 has 15 residues. CDR3 loop: CASSLEAGPSYEQYF. In nucleotides, the CDR3 is TGTGCCAGCAGCTTAGAAGCAGGGCCCTCCTACGAGCAGTACTTC.

CDR3 sequence reads: CSVEDGGANGYTF. Written as DNA, the CDR3 is TGCAGCGTTGAAGATGGGGGGGCGAATGGCTACACCTTC. The V call is TRBV29-1, the J call TRBJ1-2, with D maybe TRBD1 (6 bases). CDR3 length equals 13 residues. CDR1 is SQVTM, CDR2 ANQGSEA, per germline. V was pared by 0 bases and J by 6 bases, with 11 bases between. Using reference TRBV29-1 and TRBJ1-2 for the parts outside the CDR3, the full variable domain is SAVISQKPSRDICQRGTSLTIQCQVDSQVTMMFWYRQQPGQSLTLIATANQGSEATYESGFVIDKFPISRPNLTFSTLTVSNMSPEDSSIYLCSVEDGGANGYTFGSGTRLTVV.

The genes are TRBV10-1 and TRBJ2-7; tentatively, D is TRBD1 (6 bases). V was clipped by 8 bases and J by 1 base, with 12 bases between them. Germline CDR1 WNHNN, CDR2 SYGVQD (reference sequence). The CDR3 contains 13 residues. The CDR3 region has the DNA TGCGCCAGCGGCAAAGGACAGTCCTACGAGCAGTACTTC. It codes for CASGKGQSYEQYF.

The gene calls are TRBV2 and TRBJ1-2; 7 positions match TRBD1. The CDR3 is 14 residues long. The germline gives CDR1 SNHLY, CDR2 FYNNEI. V shed 5 bases, J shed 4 bases, and the junction held 7 bases outside the gene matches. As DNA, the CDR3 is TGTGCCAGCAGTAGGGACAGCAGTATCTATGGCTACACCTTC. Translating gives CASSRDSSIYGYTF.

The J gene is TRBJ1-3, the V gene TRBV1. TRBV1 is designated a pseudogene. The CDR3 is 15 amino acids. CDR3 loop: CTSSLGGVSGNTIYF. DNA of the CDR3: TGCACCAGCAGCTTGGGTGGAGTCTCTGGAAACACCATATATTTT.

The V call is TRBV7-2, the J call TRBJ1-2; D possibly corresponds to TRBD1 (5 bases). V was shortened by 9 bases and J by 2 bases, with 10 bases between the two germline ends. The CDR3 is made up of 12 amino acids. Germline V CDR1 and CDR2: SGHTA, FQGNSA. The CDR3 sequence is CASRQFNYGYTF. CDR3 in DNA: TGTGCCAGTCGACAGTTCAACTATGGCTACACCTTC.

This clone was seen a handful of times. The chain recombines TRBV6-6 with TRBJ2-7, with D unresolved. V was clipped by 7 bases and J by 7 bases, with 11 bases between them. The CDR3 covers 11 residues. Looked up from germline, CDR1 is MNHNY and CDR2 is SVGAGI (reference sequence). CDR3 DNA: TGTGCCAGCACCGCCGCCGGGGAGCAGTACTTC. Amino acids: CASTAAGEQYF.

The chain couples TRBV28 to TRBJ2-7; D perhaps matches TRBD1 (6 bases). V was shortened by 6 bases and J by 1 base, with 10 bases between the two germline ends. The V gene's germline CDR1 is MDHEN and CDR2 SYDVKM. The length of the CDR3 is 13 residues. This CDR3 reads CASRPGQSYEQYF. DNA of the CDR3: TGTGCCAGCAGGCCCGGACAGTCCTACGAGCAGTACTTC. Together with reference TRBV28 and TRBJ2-7, the CDR3 gives the full variable domain: DVKVTQSSRYLVKRTGEKVFLECVQDMDHENMFWYRQDPGLGLRLIYFSYDVKMKEKGDIPEGYSVSREKKERFSLILESASTNQTSMYLCASRPGQSYEQYFGPGTRLTVT.

This rearrangement joins TRBV28 to TRBJ2-5; 8 nucleotides match TRBD1. Germline V gene data show CDR1 as MDHEN and CDR2 as SYDVKM. V shed 4 bases, J shed 1 base, and the junction held 5 bases outside the gene matches. The CDR3 has 15 residues. The CDR3 is CASSSGTGVQETQYF. Written as DNA, the CDR3 is TGTGCCAGCAGTTCGGGGACAGGTGTCCAAGAGACCCAGTACTTC.

This sequence joins TRBV2 and TRBJ1-4; tentative D call: TRBD1 (5 bases). Germline V lookup: CDR1 SNHLY, CDR2 FYNNEI. The V end lost 8 bases, the J end lost 12 bases, and 13 bases lay between the germline ends. The CDR3 covers 11 residues. The CDR3 nucleotides are TGTGCCAGCGTGACGTCGGGGGAACTGTTTTTT. Translation gives CASVTSGELFF.

This clone showed up just a few times. The chain recombines TRBV27 with TRBJ2-1; no clear D. CDR3 length: 13 residues. Germline V gene lookup returns CDR1 MNHEY and CDR2 SMNVEV (reference sequence). V shed 3 bases and J shed 4 bases, with 7 bases lying between them. The CDR3 DNA follows: TGTGCCAGCAGTTTCTCCAGTTACAATGAGCAGTTCTTC. It specifies CASSFSSYNEQFF.

V and J are TRBV9 and TRBJ1-6, with D perhaps TRBD1 (5 bases). CDR1 SGDLS and CDR2 YYNGEE come from the germline V gene. The CDR3 runs to 13 residues. V was clipped by 6 bases and J by 6 bases, with 10 bases between them. CDR3 DNA: TGTGCCAGCAACGGGGGTGGTAATTCACCCCTCCACTTT. Translating it yields CASNGGGNSPLHF.

The rearrangement uses TRBV10-3 and TRBJ1-2; 7 nucleotides agree with TRBD1. This CDR3 has 12 amino acids. CDR1 and CDR2 (germline): ENHRY, SYGVKD. V shed 4 bases and J 8 bases; nucleotides not matched to a gene: 4. The CDR3 DNA reads TGTGCCATCAGTGGCACAGGGGAAGGCTACACCTTC. It encodes CAISGTGEGYTF.

The chain employs TRBV9 and TRBJ1-1; D is perhaps TRBD1 (5 bases). The CDR3 has 14 residues. V was cut by 4 bases and J by 4 bases, with 14 bases left in between. Germline lookup yields CDR1 SGDLS and CDR2 YYNGEE. CDR3 bases: TGTGCCAGCAGCCCATGGGGGGGTGGCACTGAAGCTTTCTTT. The encoded protein is CASSPWGGGTEAFF.

In this sample, this clone turned up once. V usage is TRBV29-1 and J usage is TRBJ1-2; 10 positions match TRBD1. Trimming at V came to 3 bases and at J to 14 bases, leaving 9 bases not matched to a gene. The V gene's germline CDR1 is SQVTM and CDR2 ANQGSEA. The CDR3 has 12 residues. Here the CDR3 reads CSVDTDRGRGTF. The CDR3 nucleotides read TGCAGCGTTGACACCGACAGGGGGCGGGGAACCTTC.

The table lists this clone with a few counts. The V call is TRBV30, the J call TRBJ1-1, with a possible D match to TRBD1 (6 bases). Trimming removed 3 bases at V and 4 bases at J, with 15 bases between. Germline V gives CDR1 GTSNPN, CDR2 SVGIG (reference sequence). The CDR3 covers 14 residues. The CDR3 sequence: CAWRRGGVGTEAFF. Here the CDR3 DNA reads TGTGCCTGGAGAAGGGGGGGCGTGGGCACTGAAGCTTTCTTT.

This clone was counted between two and nine times. The chain combines TRBV6-5 with TRBJ1-5; 7 bases map to TRBD1. The CDR3 totals 13 residues. V shed 4 bases and J 6 bases; nucleotides not matched to a gene: 3. CDR1 is MNHEY, CDR2 SVGAGI, per germline. CDR3 amino acids: CASSSGQLQPQHF. The CDR3 DNA reads TGTGCCAGCAGTTCGGGACAGCTTCAGCCCCAGCATTTT.

J is TRBJ2-6 and V is TRBV7-6, with 11 nucleotides matching TRBD1. CDR1 is SGHVS, CDR2 FNYEAQ, per germline. The V segment lost 0 bases and the J segment 1 base; nucleotides outside the gene matches: 5. This CDR3 has 19 amino acids. The CDR3 bases are TGTGCCAGCAGCTTAGCGGCGGGGACAGGGGGTTCTGGGGCCAACGTCCTGACTTTC. Protein sequence: CASSLAAGTGGSGANVLTF.

J is TRBJ2-7 and V is TRBV2; 7 positions match TRBD1. The germline gives CDR1 SNHLY, CDR2 FYNNEI. V was clipped by 7 bases and J by 1 base; unmatched bases: 4. There are 13 residues in the CDR3. CDR3 loop: CASTGQASYEQYF. As DNA, the CDR3 is TGTGCCAGCACCGGACAGGCTTCCTACGAGCAGTACTTC. The full variable domain, with the rest looked up from reference TRBV2 and TRBJ2-7, is EPEVTQTPSHQVTQMGQEVILRCVPISNHLYFYWYRQILGQKVEFLVSFYNNEISEKSEIFDDQFSVERPDGSNFTLKIRSTKLEDSAMYFCASTGQASYEQYFGPGTRLTVT.

The rearrangement joins TRBV4-1 to TRBJ2-3; no definite D call. CDR1 is MGHRA and CDR2 is YSYEKL in the germline V gene. The V gene lost 1 base and the J gene lost 0 bases, with 14 bases spanning the gap. The CDR3 is 17 amino acids. In DNA form, the CDR3 reads TGCGCCAGCAGCCAAGCACAGAGATTCTATAGCACAGATACGCAGTATTTT. It specifies CASSQAQRFYSTDTQYF.

This chain joins TRBV15 and TRBJ2-3; the D is unclear. V lost 8 bases and J 0 bases, leaving 9 bases between the germline ends. Germline CDR1 reads LNHNV; CDR2 reads YYDKDF (reference sequence). CDR3 length equals 13 residues. The CDR3 region has the DNA TGTGCCACCGGGCAAGCTAGCACAGATACGCAGTATTTT. This sequence encodes CATGQASTDTQYF.

The chain is built from TRBV10-3 and TRBJ2-3, with D unclear. Trimming left V 3 bases short and J 6 bases short, with 10 bases between. The CDR3 loop spans 13 amino acids. Germline V lookup: CDR1 ENHRY, CDR2 SYGVKD. CDR3 sequence reads: CAISDLSRDTQYF. CDR3 DNA: TGTGCCATCAGTGACTTATCTCGGGATACGCAGTATTTT.